Listed below are T cell receptor beta chains from one sample, sequenced in a study of identical twins. A single record per CDR3 protein comes from TCRdb applying MiXCR to the 5' RACE reads. The sample holds some 250,000 distinct CDR3 sequences, about 12% seen once. In addition, the sample was reused for a study of yellow fever vaccine responses in identical twins.

Source material: memory (CD45RO+) T cells sorted from blood. The receptors stem from a young woman in good health. CDR3s leave out the opening cysteine and the closing phenylalanine or tryptophan. D genes are given only for firm matches. The listing skips clone size in some rows; elsewhere it reads once, few, many or a size class.

D: TRBD1
size: NA
J: TRBJ2-7
V: TRBV11-2
CDR3: ASTPPGQGSYEQY

D: TRBD2
size: few
J: TRBJ2-1
V: TRBV5-4
CDR3: ASSLPLSGRRNEQF

D: TRBD1
size: few
J: TRBJ1-6
V: TRBV7-2
CDR3: ASSLGQTGVVS

D: TRBD2
size: many
J: TRBJ2-5
V: TRBV3-1
CDR3: ASSRRTSGAQETQY

D: TRBD2
size: few
J: TRBJ2-3
V: TRBV7-2
CDR3: ASSFSGRDTDTQY

D: TRBD2
size: few
J: TRBJ2-1
V: TRBV28
CDR3: ASSLFWTSGRGANNEQF

D: NA
size: few
J: TRBJ2-7
V: TRBV29-1
CDR3: SVGIGGVYEQY

D: NA
size: NA
J: TRBJ2-7
V: TRBV28
CDR3: ASSSVADSYEQY

D: TRBD1
size: many
J: TRBJ2-3
V: TRBV5-6
CDR3: ASSLAWSGTGEADTQY

D: NA
size: NA
J: TRBJ2-2
V: TRBV6-2/TRBV6-3
CDR3: ASSWRAGLYAGELF

D: NA
size: NA
J: TRBJ2-7
V: TRBV10-3
CDR3: AISESGDEQY

D: NA
size: NA
J: TRBJ2-7
V: TRBV20-1
CDR3: SARTGEVQY

D: NA
size: few
J: TRBJ1-6
V: TRBV7-3
CDR3: ASSLTSNSPLH

D: NA
size: many
J: TRBJ2-4
V: TRBV3-1
CDR3: ASSQEGAKNIQY

D: TRBD2
size: NA
J: TRBJ2-5
V: TRBV28
CDR3: ASSGPTSGRETQY

D: NA
size: many
J: TRBJ2-3
V: TRBV5-1
CDR3: ASSSMGRGTDTQY

D: NA
size: many
J: TRBJ1-5
V: TRBV2
CDR3: ASRAGLSNQPQH

D: TRBD2
size: few
J: TRBJ2-7
V: TRBV29-1
CDR3: SVDVRTSVYEQY

D: NA
size: few
J: TRBJ2-7
V: TRBV7-2
CDR3: ASSLGVRQTSYEQY

D: NA
size: NA
J: TRBJ2-4
V: TRBV7-2
CDR3: ASSLAESLAKNIQY

D: TRBD2
size: few
J: TRBJ2-3
V: TRBV20-1
CDR3: SAPSGGTGDTQY

D: NA
size: NA
J: TRBJ2-1
V: TRBV3-1
CDR3: ASSPVREGGGSYNEQF